This T cell receptor (beta chain) was recovered during a study of T cell responses to AZD1222 COVID-19 vaccine. The study, taken as a whole, reports: Of spike-specific TCRs, nearly half reportedly target regions left unmutated in variants.

The repertoire was sequenced with immunoSEQ multiplex PCR; TCRdb's copy has only in-frame clones and lacks some. The sample includes about 170,000 clones, approximately 90% of them seen just once. CDR1 is SGHDT and CDR2 is YYEEEE in the germline V gene. Trimming took 4 bases from V and 2 from J, leaving 6 bases between them. The CDR3 length is 12 residues. To note about this clone: Its antigen is still unknown.

The sample in question was peripheral blood, obtained on day 0 of AZD1222 vaccination. The receptor comes from an adult in good health. The chain is built from TRBV5-6 and TRBJ2-5; maybe TRBD2 (5 bases). DNA of the CDR3: TGTGCCAGCAGCCGACTACAAGAGACCCAGTACTTC. Amino acids: CASSRLQETQYF. Variable domain in full (rest from reference TRBV5-6 and TRBJ2-5): DAGVTQSPTHLIKTRGQQVTLRCSPKSGHDTVSWYQQALGQGPQFIFQYYEEEERQRGNFPDRFSGHQFPNYSSELNVNALLLGDSALYLCASSRLQETQYFGPGTRLLVL.